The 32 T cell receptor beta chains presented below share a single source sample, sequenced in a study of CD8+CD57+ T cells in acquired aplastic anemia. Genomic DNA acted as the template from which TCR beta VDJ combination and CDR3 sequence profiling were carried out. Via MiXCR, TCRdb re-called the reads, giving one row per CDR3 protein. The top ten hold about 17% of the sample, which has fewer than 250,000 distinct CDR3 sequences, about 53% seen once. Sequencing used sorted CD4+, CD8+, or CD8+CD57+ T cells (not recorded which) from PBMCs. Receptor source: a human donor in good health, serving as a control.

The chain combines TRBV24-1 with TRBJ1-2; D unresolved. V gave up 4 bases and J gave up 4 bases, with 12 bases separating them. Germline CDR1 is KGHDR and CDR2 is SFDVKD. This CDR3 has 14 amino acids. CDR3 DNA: TGTGCCACCAGTGACATTGGCCAGAGCTATGGCTACACCTTC. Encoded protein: CATSDIGQSYGYTF.

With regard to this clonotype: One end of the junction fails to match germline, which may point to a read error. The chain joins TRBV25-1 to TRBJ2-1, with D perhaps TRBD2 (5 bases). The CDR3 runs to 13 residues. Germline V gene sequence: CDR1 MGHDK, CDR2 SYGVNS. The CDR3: CASSLLLGGERLF. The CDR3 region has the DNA TGTGCCAGCAGTCTCCTTTTGGGCGGTGAGCGGCTCTTC.

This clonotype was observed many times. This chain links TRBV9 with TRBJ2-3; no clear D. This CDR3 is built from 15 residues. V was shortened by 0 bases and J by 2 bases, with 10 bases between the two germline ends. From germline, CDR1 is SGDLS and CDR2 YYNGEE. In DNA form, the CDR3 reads TGTGCCAGCAGCGTAGGGGTGTCGGCCACAGATACGCAGTATTTT. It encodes CASSVGVSATDTQYF.

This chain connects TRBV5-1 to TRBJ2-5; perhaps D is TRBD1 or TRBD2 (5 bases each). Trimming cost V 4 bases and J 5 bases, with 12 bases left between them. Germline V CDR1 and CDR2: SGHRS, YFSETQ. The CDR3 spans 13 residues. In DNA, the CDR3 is TGCGCCAGCAGCCCGGGGCTTCGGGAGACCCAGTACTTC. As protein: CASSPGLRETQYF.

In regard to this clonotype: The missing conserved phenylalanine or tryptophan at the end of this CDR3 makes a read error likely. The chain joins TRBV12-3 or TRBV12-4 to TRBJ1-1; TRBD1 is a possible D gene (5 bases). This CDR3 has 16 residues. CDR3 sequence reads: CASSQGLGLMSTEAFS. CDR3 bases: TGTGCCAGCAGCCAAGGGTTGGGACTGATGAGCACTGAGGCTTTCTCT.

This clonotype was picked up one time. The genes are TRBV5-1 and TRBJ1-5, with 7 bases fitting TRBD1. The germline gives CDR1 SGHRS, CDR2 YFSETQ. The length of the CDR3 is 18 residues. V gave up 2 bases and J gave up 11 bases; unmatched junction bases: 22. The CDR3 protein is CASSFRQQGPSPGETQHF. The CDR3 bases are TGCGCCAGCAGCTTTCGACAACAGGGGCCTTCCCCGGGGGAGACCCAGCATTTT.

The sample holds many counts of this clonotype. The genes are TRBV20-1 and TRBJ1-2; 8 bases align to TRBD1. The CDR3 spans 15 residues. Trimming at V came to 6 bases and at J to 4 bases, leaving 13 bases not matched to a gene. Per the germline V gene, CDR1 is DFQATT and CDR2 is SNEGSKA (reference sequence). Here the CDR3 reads CSAPAQDRDSYGYTF. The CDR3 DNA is TGCAGTGCCCCCGCCCAGGACAGGGATAGCTATGGCTACACCTTC.

The DNA of the CDR3 is TGTGCCAGCATTGGGACAGGGTCGCGTAACACTGAAGCTTTCTTT. It translates to CASIGTGSRNTEAFF. V gene TRBV10-3 combines with J gene TRBJ1-1, with 9 nucleotides matching TRBD1. Per the germline V gene, CDR1 is ENHRY and CDR2 is SYGVKD. The ends lost 10 bases at V and 2 bases at J; junction bases unmatched: 11. CDR3 length equals 15 residues.

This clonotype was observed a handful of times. The CDR3 DNA follows: TGTGCCAGCAGCTTAAGGTCTGGGTCTAACTATGGCTACACCTTC. Its translation is CASSLRSGSNYGYTF. The chain recombines TRBV7-9 with TRBJ1-2; D is unresolved. The CDR3 has 15 amino acids. Trimming removed 2 bases at V and 0 bases at J, with 10 bases between. The V gene's germline CDR1 is SEHNR and CDR2 FQNEAQ (reference sequence).

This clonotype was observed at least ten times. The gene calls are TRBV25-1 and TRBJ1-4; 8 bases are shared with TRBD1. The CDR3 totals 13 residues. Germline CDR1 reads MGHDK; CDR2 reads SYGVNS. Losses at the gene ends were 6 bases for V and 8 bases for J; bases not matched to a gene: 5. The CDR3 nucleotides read TGTGCCAGCAGGACAGGGGCGGGCGAAAAACTGTTTTTT. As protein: CASRTGAGEKLFF.

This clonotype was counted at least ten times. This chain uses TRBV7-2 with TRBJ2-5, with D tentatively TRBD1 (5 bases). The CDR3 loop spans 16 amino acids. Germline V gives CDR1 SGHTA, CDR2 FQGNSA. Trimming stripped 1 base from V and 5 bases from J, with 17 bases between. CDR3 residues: CASSLVAGLPGETQYF. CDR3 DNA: TGTGCCAGCAGCTTAGTGGCAGGGCTTCCCGGGGAGACCCAGTACTTC.

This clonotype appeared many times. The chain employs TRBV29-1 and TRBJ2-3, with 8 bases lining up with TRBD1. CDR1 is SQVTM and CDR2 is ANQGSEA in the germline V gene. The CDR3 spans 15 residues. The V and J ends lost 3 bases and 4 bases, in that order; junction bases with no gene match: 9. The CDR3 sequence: CSVERGQDNPDTQYF. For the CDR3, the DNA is TGCAGCGTTGAGCGGGGACAGGACAACCCAGATACGCAGTATTTT.

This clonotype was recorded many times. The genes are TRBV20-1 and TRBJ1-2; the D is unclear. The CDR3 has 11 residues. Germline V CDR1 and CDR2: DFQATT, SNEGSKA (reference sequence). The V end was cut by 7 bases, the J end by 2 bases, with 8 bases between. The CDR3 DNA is TGCAGTGGGCTTTCAAACTATGGCTACACCTTC. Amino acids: CSGLSNYGYTF.

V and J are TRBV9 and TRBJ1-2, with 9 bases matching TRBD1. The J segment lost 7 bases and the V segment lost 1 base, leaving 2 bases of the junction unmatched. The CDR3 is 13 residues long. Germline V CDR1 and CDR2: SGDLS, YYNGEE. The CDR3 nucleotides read TGTGCCAGCAGCGTAATGGGACAGGGTGGCTACACCTTC. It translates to CASSVMGQGGYTF.

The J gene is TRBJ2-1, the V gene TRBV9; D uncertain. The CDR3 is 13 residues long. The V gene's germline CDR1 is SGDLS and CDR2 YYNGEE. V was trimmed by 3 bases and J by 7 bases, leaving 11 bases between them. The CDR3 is CASSAPSRNEQFF. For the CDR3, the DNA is TGTGCCAGCAGCGCCCCCTCCAGGAATGAGCAGTTCTTC.

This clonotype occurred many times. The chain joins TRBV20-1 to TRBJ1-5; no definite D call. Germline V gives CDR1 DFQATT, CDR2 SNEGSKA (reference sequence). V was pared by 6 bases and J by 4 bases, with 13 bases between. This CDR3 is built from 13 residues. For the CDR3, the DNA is TGCAGTGCCAGCAGACGGTTTAATCAGCCCCAGCATTTT. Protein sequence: CSASRRFNQPQHF.

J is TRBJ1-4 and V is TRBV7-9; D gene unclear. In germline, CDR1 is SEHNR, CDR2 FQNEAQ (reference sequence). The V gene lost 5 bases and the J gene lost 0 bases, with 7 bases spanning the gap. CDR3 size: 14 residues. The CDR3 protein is CASSPETTNEKLFF. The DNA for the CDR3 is TGTGCCAGCAGCCCCGAGACAACTAATGAAAAACTGTTTTTT. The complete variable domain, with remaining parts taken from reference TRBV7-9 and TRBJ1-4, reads DTGVSQNPRHKITKRGQNVTFRCDPISEHNRLYWYRQTLGQGPEFLTYFQNEAQLEKSRLLSDRFSAERPKGSFSTLEIQRTEQGDSAMYLCASSPETTNEKLFFGSGTQLSVL.

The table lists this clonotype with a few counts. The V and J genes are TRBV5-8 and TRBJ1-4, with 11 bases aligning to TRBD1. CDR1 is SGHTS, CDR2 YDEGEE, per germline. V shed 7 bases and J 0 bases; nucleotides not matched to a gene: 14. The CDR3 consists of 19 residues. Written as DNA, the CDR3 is TGTGCCAGCTATAGCCGAAAGTGGGACAGGGGGTCAACTAATGAAAAACTGTTTTTT. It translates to CASYSRKWDRGSTNEKLFF. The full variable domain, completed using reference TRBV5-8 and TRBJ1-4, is EAGVTQSPTHLIKTRGQQATLRCSPISGHTSVYWYQQALGLGLQFLLWYDEGEERNRGNFPPRFSGRQFPNYSSELNVNALELEDSALYLCASYSRKWDRGSTNEKLFFGSGTQLSVL.

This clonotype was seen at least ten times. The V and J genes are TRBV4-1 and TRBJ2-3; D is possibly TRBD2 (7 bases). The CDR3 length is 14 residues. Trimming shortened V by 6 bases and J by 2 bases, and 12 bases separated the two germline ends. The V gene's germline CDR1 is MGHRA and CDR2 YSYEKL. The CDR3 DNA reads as TGCGCCAGCAGGCGGGGGCCCCTCACAGATACGCAGTATTTT. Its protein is CASRRGPLTDTQYF.

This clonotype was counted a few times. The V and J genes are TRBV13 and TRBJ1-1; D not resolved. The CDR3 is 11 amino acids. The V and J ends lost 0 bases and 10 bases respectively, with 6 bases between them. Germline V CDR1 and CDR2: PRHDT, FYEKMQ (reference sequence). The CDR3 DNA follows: TGTGCCAGCAGCTTAGGGTCGGTAGCTTTCTTT. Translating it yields CASSLGSVAFF.

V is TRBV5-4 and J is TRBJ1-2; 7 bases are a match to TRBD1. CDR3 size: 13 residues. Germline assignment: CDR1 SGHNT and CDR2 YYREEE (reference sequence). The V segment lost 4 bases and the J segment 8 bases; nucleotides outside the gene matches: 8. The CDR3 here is CASSQDRTRGYTF. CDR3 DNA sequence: TGTGCCAGCAGCCAGGACAGGACGCGGGGCTACACCTTC.

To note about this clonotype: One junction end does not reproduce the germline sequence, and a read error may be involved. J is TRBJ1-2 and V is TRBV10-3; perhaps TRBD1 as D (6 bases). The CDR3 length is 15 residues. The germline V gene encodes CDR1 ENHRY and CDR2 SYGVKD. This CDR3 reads CAISGKTGTFGGCTF. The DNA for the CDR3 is TGCGCCATCAGTGGCAAGACCGGGACATTTGGCGGCTGCACCTTC.

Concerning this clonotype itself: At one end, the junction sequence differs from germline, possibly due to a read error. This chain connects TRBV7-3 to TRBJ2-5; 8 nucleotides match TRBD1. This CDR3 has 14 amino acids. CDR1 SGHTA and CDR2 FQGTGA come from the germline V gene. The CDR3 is CASSAGGEGETQYF. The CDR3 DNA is TGTGCTAGCAGCGCAGGGGGCGAGGGTGAGACCCAGTACTTC.

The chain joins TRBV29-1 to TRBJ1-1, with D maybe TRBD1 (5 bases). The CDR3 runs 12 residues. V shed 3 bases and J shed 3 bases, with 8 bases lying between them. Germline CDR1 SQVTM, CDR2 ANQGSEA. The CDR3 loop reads CSVDWGDTEAFF. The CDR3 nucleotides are TGCAGCGTTGATTGGGGGGACACTGAAGCTTTCTTT.

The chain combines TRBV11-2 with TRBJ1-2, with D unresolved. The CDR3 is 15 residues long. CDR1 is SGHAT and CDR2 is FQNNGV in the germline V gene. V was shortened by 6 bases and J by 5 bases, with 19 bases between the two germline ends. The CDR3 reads CASSLGIGPSYGYTF. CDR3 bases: TGTGCCAGCAGTTTGGGGATAGGACCGAGTTATGGCTACACCTTC. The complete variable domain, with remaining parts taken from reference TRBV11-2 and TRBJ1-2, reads EAGVAQSPRYKIIEKRQSVAFWCNPISGHATLYWYQQILGQGPKLLIQFQNNGVVDDSQLPKDRFSAERLKGVDSTLKIQPAKLEDSAVYLCASSLGIGPSYGYTFGSGTRLTVV.

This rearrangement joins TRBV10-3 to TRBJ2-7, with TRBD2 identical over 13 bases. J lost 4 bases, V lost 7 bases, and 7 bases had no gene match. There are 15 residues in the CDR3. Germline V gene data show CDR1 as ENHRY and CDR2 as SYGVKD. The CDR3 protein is CAITPKTSGGYEQYF. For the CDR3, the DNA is TGTGCCATCACCCCTAAGACTAGCGGGGGGTACGAGCAGTACTTC.

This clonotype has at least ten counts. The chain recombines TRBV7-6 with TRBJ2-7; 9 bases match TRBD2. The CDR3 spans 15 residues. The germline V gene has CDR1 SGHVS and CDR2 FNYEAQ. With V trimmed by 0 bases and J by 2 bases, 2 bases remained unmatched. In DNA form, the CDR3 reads TGTGCCAGCAGCTTAGCTAGCGGGGGAGCCTACGAGCAGTACTTC. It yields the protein CASSLASGGAYEQYF. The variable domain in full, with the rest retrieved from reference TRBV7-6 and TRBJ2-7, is GAGVSQSPRYKVTKRGQDVALRCDPISGHVSLYWYRQALGQGPEFLTYFNYEAQQDKSGLPNDRFSAERPEGSISTLTIQRTEQRDSAMYRCASSLASGGAYEQYFGPGTRLTVT.

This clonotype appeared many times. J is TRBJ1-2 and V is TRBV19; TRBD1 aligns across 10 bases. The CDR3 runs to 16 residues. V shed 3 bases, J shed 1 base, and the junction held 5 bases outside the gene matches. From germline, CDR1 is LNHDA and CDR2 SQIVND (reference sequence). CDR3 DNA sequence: TGTGCCAGTAGTATCCTGGGACAGGGGAGTAACTATGGCTACACCTTC. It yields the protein CASSILGQGSNYGYTF.

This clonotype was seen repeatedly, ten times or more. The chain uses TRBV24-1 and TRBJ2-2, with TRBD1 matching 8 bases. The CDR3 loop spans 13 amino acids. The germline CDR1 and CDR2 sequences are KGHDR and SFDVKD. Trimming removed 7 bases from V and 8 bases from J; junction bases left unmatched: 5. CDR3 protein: CATRGTGAGELFF. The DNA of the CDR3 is TGTGCCACCAGGGGGACAGGCGCAGGGGAGCTGTTTTTT.

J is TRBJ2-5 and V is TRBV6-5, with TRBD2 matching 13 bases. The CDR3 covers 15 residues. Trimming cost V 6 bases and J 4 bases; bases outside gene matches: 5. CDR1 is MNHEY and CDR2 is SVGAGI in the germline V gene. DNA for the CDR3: TGTGCCAGCAGCCCACTAGCGGGGGGGCGAGAGACCCAGTACTTC. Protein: CASSPLAGGRETQYF.

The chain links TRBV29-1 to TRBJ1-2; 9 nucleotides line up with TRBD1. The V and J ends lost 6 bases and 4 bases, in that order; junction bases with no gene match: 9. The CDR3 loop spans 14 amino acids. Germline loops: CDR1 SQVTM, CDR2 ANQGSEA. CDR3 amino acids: CSVSRDRDAYGYTF. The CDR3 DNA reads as TGCAGCGTCTCCCGGGACAGGGACGCCTATGGCTACACCTTC.

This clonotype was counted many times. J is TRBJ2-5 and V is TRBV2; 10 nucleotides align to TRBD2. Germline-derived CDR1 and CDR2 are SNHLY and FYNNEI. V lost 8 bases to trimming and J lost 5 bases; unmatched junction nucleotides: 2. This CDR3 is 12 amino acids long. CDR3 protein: CASRTSGETQYF. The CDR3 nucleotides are TGTGCCAGCCGGACTAGCGGCGAGACCCAGTACTTC.